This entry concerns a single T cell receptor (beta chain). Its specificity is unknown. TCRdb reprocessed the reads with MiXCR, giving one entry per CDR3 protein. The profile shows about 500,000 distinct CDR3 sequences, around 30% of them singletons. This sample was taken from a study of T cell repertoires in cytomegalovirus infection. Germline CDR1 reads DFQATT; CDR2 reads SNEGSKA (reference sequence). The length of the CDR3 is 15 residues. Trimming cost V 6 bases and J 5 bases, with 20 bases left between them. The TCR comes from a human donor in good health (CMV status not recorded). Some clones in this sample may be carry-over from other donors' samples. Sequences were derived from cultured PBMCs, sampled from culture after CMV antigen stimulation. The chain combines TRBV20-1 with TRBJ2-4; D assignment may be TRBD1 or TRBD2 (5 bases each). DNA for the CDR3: TGCAGTGCCCGAAGCCTCCGGGACGGCGAAAACATTCAGTACTTC. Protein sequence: CSARSLRDGENIQYF.